The source of this TCR beta chain is a study of vaccination and CD4 T cells after COVID-19. As for the study in general: Collection of post-vaccine samples followed dose two by a median around 70 days, spanning a range of 14 to 241. General study results and limits: Median SARS-CoV-2-reactive clonotype numbers rose nonsignificantly, about 20 to 40.

Details on this clonotype: Its matching antigen is unknown.

The CDR3 consists of 19 residues. Germline CDR1 reads DFQATT; CDR2 reads SNEGSKA (reference sequence). The V and J ends lost 3 bases and 1 base, in that order; junction bases with no gene match: 13. With the Oncomine TCR Beta short-read assay, DNA from cultured CD4+ T cells was sequenced. TCRdb called the PCR reads again in MiXCR, with one record for every CDR3 protein. The sample records roughly 4,200 distinct CDR3 sequences, 68% being singletons. Treatment meaning: approximately nine-day PBMC culture with coronavirus spike peptide pools or control peptides (ViraFEST assay). V gene TRBV20-1 combines with J gene TRBJ1-5; 12 bases are a match to TRBD1. The TCR was taken from a human donor who had recovered from COVID-19. Sequenced input: CD4+ T cells from blood, cultured in vitro. CDR3 coding DNA: TGCAGTGCTAGCCCCTCTCCGGGACAGGGGGCGGGAAGCAATCAGCCCCAGCATTTT. Its translation is CSASPSPGQGAGSNQPQHF.